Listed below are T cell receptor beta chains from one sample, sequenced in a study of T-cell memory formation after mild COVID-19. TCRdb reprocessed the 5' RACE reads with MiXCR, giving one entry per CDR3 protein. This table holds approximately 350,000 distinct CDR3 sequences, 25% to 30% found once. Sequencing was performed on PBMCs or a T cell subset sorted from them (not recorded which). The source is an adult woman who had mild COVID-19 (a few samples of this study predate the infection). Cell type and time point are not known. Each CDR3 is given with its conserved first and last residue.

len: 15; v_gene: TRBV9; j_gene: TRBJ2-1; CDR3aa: CASSVGIAGYNEQFF
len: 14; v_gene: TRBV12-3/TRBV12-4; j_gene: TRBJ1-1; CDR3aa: CASSQQGVRTEAFF
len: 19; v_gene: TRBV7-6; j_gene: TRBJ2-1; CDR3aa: CASSLAPRGSGMMRNEQFF
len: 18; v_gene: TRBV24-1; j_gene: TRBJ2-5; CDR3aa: CATSDSHPLGQGEETQYF
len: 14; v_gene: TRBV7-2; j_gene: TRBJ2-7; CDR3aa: CASSLSGGLSEQYF
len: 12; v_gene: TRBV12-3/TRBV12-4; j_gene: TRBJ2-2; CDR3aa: CASNNLAGELFF
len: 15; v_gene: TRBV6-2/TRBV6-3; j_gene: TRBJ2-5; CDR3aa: CASSSSGRPQETQYF
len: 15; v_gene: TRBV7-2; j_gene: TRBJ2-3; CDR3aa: CASSRDRGAADTQYF
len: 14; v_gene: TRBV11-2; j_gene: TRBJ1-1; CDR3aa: CASSPLTGSTEAFF
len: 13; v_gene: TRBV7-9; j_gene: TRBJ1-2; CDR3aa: CASRPGHDYGYTF
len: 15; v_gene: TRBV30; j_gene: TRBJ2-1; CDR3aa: CAWSARTSGYNEQFF
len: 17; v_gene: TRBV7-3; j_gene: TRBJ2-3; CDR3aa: CASSTRGQGARTDTQYF
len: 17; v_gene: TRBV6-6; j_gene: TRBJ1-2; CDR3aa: CASSSGDRVVGPRSYTF
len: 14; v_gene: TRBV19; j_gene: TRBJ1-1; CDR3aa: CASSRKGWGTEAFF
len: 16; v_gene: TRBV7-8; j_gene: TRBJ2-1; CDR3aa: CASSLEGQVSYNEQFF
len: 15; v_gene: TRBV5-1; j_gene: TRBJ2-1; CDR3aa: CASRAAGQLYNEQFF
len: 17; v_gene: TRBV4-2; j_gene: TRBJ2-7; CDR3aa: CASSQDPLAGALNEQYF
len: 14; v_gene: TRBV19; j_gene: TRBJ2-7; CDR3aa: CASSPYRGSYEQYF
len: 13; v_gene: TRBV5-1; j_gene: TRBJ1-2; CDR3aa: CDSSLTANYGYTF
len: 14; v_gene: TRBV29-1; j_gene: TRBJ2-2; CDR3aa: CSVESGLITGELFF
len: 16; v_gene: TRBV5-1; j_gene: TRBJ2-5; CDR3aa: CASSLAGQLSKETQYF
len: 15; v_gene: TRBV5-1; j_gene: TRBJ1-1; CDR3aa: CASSSQGTDYTEAFF
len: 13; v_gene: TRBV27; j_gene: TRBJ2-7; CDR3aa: CASSIRVPYEQYF
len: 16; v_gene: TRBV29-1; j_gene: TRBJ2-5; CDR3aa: CSVEDPLDRDQETQYF
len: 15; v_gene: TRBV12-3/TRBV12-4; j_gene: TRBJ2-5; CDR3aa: CASSRGLSPQETQYF
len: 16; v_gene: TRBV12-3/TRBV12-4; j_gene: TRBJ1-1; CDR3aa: CASSKLPYGSHTEAFF
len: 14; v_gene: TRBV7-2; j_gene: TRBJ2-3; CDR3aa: CASSRPPRADTQYF
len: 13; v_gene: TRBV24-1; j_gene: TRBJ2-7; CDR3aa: CATSDPGVYEQYF
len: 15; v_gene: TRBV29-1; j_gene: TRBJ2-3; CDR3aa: CSVLFGGRASDTQYF
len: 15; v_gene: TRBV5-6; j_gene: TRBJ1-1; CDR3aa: CASSLNRGPNTEAFF
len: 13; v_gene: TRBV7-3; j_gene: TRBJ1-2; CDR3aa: CASSHPGFFGYTF
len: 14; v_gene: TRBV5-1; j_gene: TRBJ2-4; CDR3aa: CASSYQEQGNIQYF
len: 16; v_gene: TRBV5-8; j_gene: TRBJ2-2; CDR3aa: CASSLEPSGRTGELFF
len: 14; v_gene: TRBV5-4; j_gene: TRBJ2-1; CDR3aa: CASSIVAGGNEQFF
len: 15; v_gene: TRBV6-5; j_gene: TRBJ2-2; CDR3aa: CASSPIAGVTGELFF
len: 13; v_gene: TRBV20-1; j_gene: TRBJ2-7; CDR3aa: CSAPGSSGYEQYF
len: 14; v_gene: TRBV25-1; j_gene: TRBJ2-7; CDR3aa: CASSESGRGSEQYF
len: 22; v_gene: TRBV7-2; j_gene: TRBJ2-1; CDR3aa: CASSPSGPYSGRVASVDNEQFF
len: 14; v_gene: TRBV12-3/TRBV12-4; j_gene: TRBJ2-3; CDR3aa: CASRDLIPTDTQYF
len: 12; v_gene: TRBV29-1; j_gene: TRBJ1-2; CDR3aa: CSVDTRAGGYTF
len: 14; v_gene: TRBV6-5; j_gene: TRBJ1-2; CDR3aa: CASSYHPSGEGYTF
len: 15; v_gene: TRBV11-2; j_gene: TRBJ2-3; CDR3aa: CASSLLAGAADTQYF
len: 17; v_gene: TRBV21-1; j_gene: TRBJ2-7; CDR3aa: CASSSNKEGRGHYEQYF
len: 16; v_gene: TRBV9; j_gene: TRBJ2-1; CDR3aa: CASSVAPGGAYNEQFF
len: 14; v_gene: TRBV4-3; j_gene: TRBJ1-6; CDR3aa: CASSRGQGNSPLHF
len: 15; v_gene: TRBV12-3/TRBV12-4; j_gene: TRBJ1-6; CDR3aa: CASSLAGRGNSPLHF
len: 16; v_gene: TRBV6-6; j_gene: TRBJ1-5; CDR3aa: CASTPGWSGSNQPQHF
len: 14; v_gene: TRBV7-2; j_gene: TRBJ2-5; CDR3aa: CASSLSGAGETQYF